One sample yielded the 25 T cell receptor beta chains listed below, sequenced in a study of cytomegalovirus exposure and HLA in healthy donors. 60 Vbeta and 13 Jbeta primers were used in PCR. Generated by immunoSEQ multiplex PCR, the TCRdb table keeps only in-frame clones and is missing some. Altogether under 130,000 clones are present, 50% to 70% being singletons, with the ten largest covering over 3.5%. Sample: PBMCs. The origin of the receptors is a man aged 25 to 45 in good health and CMV-seropositive.

In nucleotides, the CDR3 is TGTGCCAGCAGCGAAACGATAGGGGCCGAGCAGTACTTC. Protein sequence: CASSETIGAEQYF. The V call is TRBV6-5, the J call TRBJ2-7; tentatively, D is TRBD1 (5 bases). Germline lookup yields CDR1 MNHEY and CDR2 SVGAGI. The CDR3 is 13 amino acids. Deletions cut 6 bases from V and 6 bases from J, with 15 bases between.

The chain couples TRBV6-5 to TRBJ1-2; a possible D gene is TRBD1 (5 bases). With 8 bases removed from V and 2 bases from J, the gap between germline ends came to 15 bases. CDR3 length: 14 amino acids. Germline V gives CDR1 MNHEY, CDR2 SVGAGI. DNA of the CDR3: TGTGCCAGCGGACGAGGGGCGGGAAACTATGGCTACACCTTC. It encodes CASGRGAGNYGYTF.

The chain has TRBV5-1 and TRBJ1-5; tentatively, D is TRBD1 (5 bases). The CDR3 loop spans 13 amino acids. V was pared by 4 bases and J by 6 bases, with 11 bases between. CDR1 and CDR2 from the germline V gene are SGHRS and YFSETQ. Written as DNA, the CDR3 is TGCGCCAGCAGCCTCGGGGGGTTTCAGCCCCAGCATTTT. This encodes CASSLGGFQPQHF.

This clone turned up a few times. V usage is TRBV6-6 and J usage is TRBJ1-2; D is possibly TRBD1 (6 bases). V lost 5 bases and J lost 0, with 16 bases in between. Germline assignment: CDR1 MNHNY and CDR2 SVGAGI (reference sequence). The CDR3 runs to 16 residues. In DNA, the CDR3 is TGTGCCAGCAGTGCCCCGGGGGGGGCAGCTAACTATGGCTACACCTTC. Amino acid sequence: CASSAPGGAANYGYTF.

V usage is TRBV29-1 and J usage is TRBJ2-7; 7 bases map to TRBD1. The CDR3 is 11 residues long. Germline trimming cut 3 bases from V and 5 bases from J; bases unmatched to any gene: 1. Germline V gene data show CDR1 as SQVTM and CDR2 as ANQGSEA. Here the CDR3 DNA reads TGCAGCGTTGATAGGGGGCACGAGCAGTACTTC. It is translated as CSVDRGHEQYF.

V usage is TRBV6-5 and J usage is TRBJ1-6, with TRBD1 as a possible D gene (5 bases). The V and J ends lost 3 bases and 9 bases respectively, with 12 bases between them. Per the germline V gene, CDR1 is MNHEY and CDR2 is SVGAGI. The CDR3 spans 14 residues. This chain's CDR3 is CASSYVSTGSPLHF. The CDR3 coding sequence is TGTGCCAGCAGTTATGTGAGCACAGGTTCACCCCTCCACTTT.

The V call is TRBV7-8, the J call TRBJ1-2; 7 bases are shared with TRBD1. CDR3 length: 12 amino acids. Trimming removed 4 bases from V and 5 bases from J; junction bases left unmatched: 1. Germline V gene sequence: CDR1 SGHVS, CDR2 FQNEAQ. The CDR3 sequence: CASSSTGYGYTF. The CDR3 coding sequence is TGTGCCAGCAGCTCGACAGGGTATGGCTACACCTTC.

The rearrangement links TRBV10-3 to TRBJ1-2, with D unresolved. The germline V and J ends were trimmed by 7 bases and 3 bases, with 12 bases remaining between them. Germline assignment: CDR1 ENHRY and CDR2 SYGVKD. The CDR3 is 13 amino acids. The chain's CDR3 is CAIKPPGDYGYTF. The DNA of the CDR3 is TGTGCCATCAAGCCCCCCGGGGACTATGGCTACACCTTC.

CDR3 sequence reads: CASRYSPGEQYF. Here the CDR3 DNA reads TGTGCCAGCAGGTACTCCCCCGGGGAGCAGTACTTC. The V and J genes are TRBV2 and TRBJ2-7; D gene uncertain. Trimming pared 6 bases from V and 7 bases from J, leaving 13 bases between. Germline V gives CDR1 SNHLY, CDR2 FYNNEI. There are 12 residues in the CDR3.

The chain joins TRBV4-1 to TRBJ2-5, with D maybe TRBD1 (6 bases). The V and J ends lost 3 bases and 2 bases respectively, with 10 bases between them. Germline CDR1 is MGHRA and CDR2 is YSYEKL. The CDR3 is 14 residues long. Here the CDR3 reads CASSQTGLQETQYF. For the CDR3, the DNA is TGCGCCAGCAGCCAGACAGGTTTACAAGAGACCCAGTACTTC.

This clone appeared a single time. The gene calls are TRBV15 and TRBJ2-3; TRBD2 matches 8 bases. CDR3 length: 15 residues. Germline V lookup: CDR1 LNHNV, CDR2 YYDKDF (reference sequence). V shed 4 bases, J shed 4 bases, and the junction held 7 bases outside the gene matches. CDR3: CATSTGGALADTQYF. The CDR3 nucleotides read TGTGCCACCAGCACCGGGGGGGCCTTGGCAGATACGCAGTATTTT.

The chain employs TRBV7-6 and TRBJ2-5; 7 nucleotides match TRBD2. The CDR3 runs 13 residues. CDR1 is SGHVS, CDR2 FNYEAQ, per germline. Trimming removed 5 bases from V and 14 bases from J; junction bases left unmatched: 14. CDR3 sequence: CASSASPSSGLYF. The DNA of the CDR3 is TGTGCCAGCAGCGCCTCTCCCTCTAGCGGCTTATACTTC.

The rearrangement uses TRBV5-1 and TRBJ2-5; 8 bases agree with TRBD1. This CDR3 comprises 15 residues. The V gene's germline CDR1 is SGHRS and CDR2 YFSETQ. Germline trimming cut 6 bases from V and 1 base from J; bases unmatched to any gene: 8. CDR3 nucleotide sequence: TGCGCCAGCACATCCCTCACAGGGGGCCAAGAGACCCAGTACTTC. Protein sequence: CASTSLTGGQETQYF.

The rearrangement links TRBV11-3 to TRBJ2-5; 10 positions agree with TRBD1. The germline CDR1 and CDR2 sequences are SGHNT and YENEEA. This CDR3 contains 16 residues. Unmatched junction bases numbered 10, after V lost 5 bases and J lost 4 bases. The CDR3: CASSPVGQGLPETQYF. CDR3 DNA sequence: TGTGCCAGCAGCCCGGTGGGACAGGGGTTACCAGAGACCCAGTACTTC.

This clone has just a few counts. The chain has TRBV30 and TRBJ2-7, with D possibly being TRBD2 (6 bases). Germline CDR1 and CDR2: GTSNPN and SVGIG (reference sequence). The CDR3 covers 13 residues. Trimming left V 5 bases short and J 4 bases short, with 15 bases between. The CDR3 sequence is CAWGYGSPYEQYF. The CDR3 DNA reads TGTGCCTGGGGATACGGGAGCCCGTACGAGCAGTACTTC.

The chain employs TRBV4-1 and TRBJ1-5; TRBD1 might be the D (6 bases). The CDR3 covers 15 residues. V lost 1 base and J 2 bases, leaving 9 bases between the germline ends. CDR1 and CDR2 from the germline V gene are MGHRA and YSYEKL. The CDR3 DNA reads TGCGCCAGCAGCCAAGCGGGGGGGCGCAATCAGCCCCAGCATTTT. This translates into CASSQAGGRNQPQHF.

The J gene is TRBJ2-5, the V gene TRBV11-2; D is perhaps TRBD2 (7 bases). CDR1 SGHAT and CDR2 FQNNGV come from the germline V gene. The CDR3 runs 15 residues. V shed 4 bases and J shed 5 bases, with 17 bases lying between them. Here the CDR3 reads CASSSTGGLSETQYF. The CDR3 region has the DNA TGTGCCAGCAGCTCCACCGGGGGGCTAAGTGAGACCCAGTACTTC.

The chain uses TRBV27 and TRBJ2-7; no firm D call. CDR1 and CDR2 from the germline V gene are MNHEY and SMNVEV (reference sequence). The CDR3 has 12 residues. V was shortened by 3 bases and J by 3 bases, with 6 bases between the two germline ends. The CDR3 region is CASSFSNYEQYF. In DNA, the CDR3 is TGTGCCAGCAGTTTTAGCAACTACGAGCAGTACTTC.

This chain links TRBV5-1 with TRBJ2-1, with D hard to call. The CDR3 extends over 14 amino acids. The V gene's germline CDR1 is SGHRS and CDR2 YFSETQ. Trimming took off 0 bases at V and 4 bases at J, with 8 bases between the two ends. CDR3 DNA: TGCGCCAGCAGCTTGGAAGCCTCTTACAATGAGCAGTTCTTC. It translates to CASSLEASYNEQFF.

The J gene is TRBJ1-5, the V gene TRBV6-6; D is uncertain. Deletions cut 5 bases from V and 2 bases from J, with 16 bases between. CDR1 is MNHNY, CDR2 SVGAGI, per germline (reference sequence). The CDR3 sequence is 16 residues long. The CDR3 sequence: CASSTGDTTGNQPQHF. CDR3 bases: TGTGCCAGCAGTACGGGAGACACTACGGGCAATCAGCCCCAGCATTTT.

This clone was seen more than once but under ten times. The rearrangement joins TRBV21-1 to TRBJ1-4; the table names TRBD1, a call not compared with the DNA. TRBV21-1 is recorded as a pseudogene. The CDR3 spans 14 residues. The CDR3 here is CASSTDRVNEKLFF. The DNA of the CDR3 is TGTGCCAGCAGTACGGACAGAGTTAATGAAAAACTGTTTTTT.

This clone was counted between two and nine times. V is TRBV27 and J is TRBJ1-4, with D unclear. Trimming pared 7 bases from V and 8 bases from J, leaving 8 bases between. CDR3 size: 11 residues. The germline V gene encodes CDR1 MNHEY and CDR2 SMNVEV (reference sequence). The CDR3 is CASIIREKLFF. DNA for the CDR3: TGTGCCAGCATTATCCGGGAAAAACTGTTTTTT. Complete variable domain (other parts from reference TRBV27 and TRBJ1-4): EAQVTQNPRYLITVTGKKLTVTCSQNMNHEYMSWYRQDPGLGLRQIYYSMNVEVTDKGDVPEGYKVSRKEKRNFPLILESPSPNQTSLYFCASIIREKLFFGSGTQLSVL.

V and J are TRBV6-5 and TRBJ2-5; weak D call: TRBD1 (6 bases). Germline V gives CDR1 MNHEY, CDR2 SVGAGI. The V gene lost 0 bases and the J gene lost 4 bases, with 9 bases spanning the gap. There are 14 residues in the CDR3. The CDR3 DNA follows: TGTGCCAGCAGTTACTCGATCAGGGGAGAGACCCAGTACTTC. Its translation is CASSYSIRGETQYF.

The V and J genes are TRBV19 and TRBJ2-2, with D uncertain. Trimming removed 7 bases at V and 2 bases at J, with 5 bases between. Germline values: CDR1 LNHDA, CDR2 SQIVND (reference sequence). This CDR3 contains 12 residues. The CDR3 sequence is CASNLNTGELFF. The DNA of the CDR3 is TGTGCCAGTAATCTCAACACCGGGGAGCTGTTTTTT.

The chain couples TRBV6-1 to TRBJ1-6; D not certain. CDR3 length: 14 residues. With 3 bases removed from V and 6 bases from J, the gap between germline ends came to 9 bases. Germline values: CDR1 MNHNS, CDR2 SASEGT. The CDR3 region is CASSDRLANSPLHF. CDR3 sequence (DNA): TGTGCCAGCAGTGACAGACTTGCTAATTCACCCCTCCACTTT.